These 2 T cell receptor beta chains were all obtained from the same sample, sequenced in a study of shared clonotypes between healthy human individuals. Naive-designated CD8 cells lacked CD45RO, were positively enriched for CCR7, and omitted terminally differentiated effector memory CD45RA+ cells. TCRdb keeps only in-frame clones here, not all; method: immunoSEQ multiplex PCR. The repertoire holds 1.5 million to 2.5 million clones, about 94% seen once, with under 1.5% in the top ten. Sequenced: naive CD8+ T cells sorted from blood. These receptors were collected from a man between 18 and 35 years old in good health.

This chain uses TRBV11-2 with TRBJ2-7; no clear D gene. Per germline, CDR1 SGHAT and CDR2 FQNNGV. Trimming pared 5 bases from V and 5 bases from J, leaving 13 bases between. CDR3 length: 13 residues. The CDR3 DNA is TGTGCCAGCAGCCTTTTTATTGGGGACGAGCAGTACTTC. This encodes CASSLFIGDEQYF.

The sample holds one count of this clone. The rearrangement uses TRBV2 and TRBJ2-1; D call uncertain. V lost 2 bases to trimming and J lost 0 bases, with 5 bases between them. CDR3 length: 14 residues. Germline CDR1 reads SNHLY; CDR2 reads FYNNEI. CDR3 in DNA: TGTGCCAGCAGTGAAATTAGCTCCTACAATGAGCAGTTCTTC. Its translation: CASSEISSYNEQFF.